This TCR beta chain was sequenced for a study of OX40 agonist ivuxolimab in advanced cancers. For the study at large: Partial responses occurred in Three dose-escalation patients, one with hepatocellular carcinoma and two with cutaneous melanoma. Study results and caveats: Expanded clones were, on average, more numerous in CD8+ T cells than in CD4+. Clonal expansion in partial responders at 0.1-3.0 mg/kg ranked among the lowest.

This clone appeared a few times. Its specificity is not known. V lost 4 bases to trimming and J lost 9 bases, with 14 bases between them. The germline gives CDR1 SGHKS, CDR2 YYEKEE (reference sequence). The length of the CDR3 is 13 residues. Assay used: immunoSEQ multiplex PCR; TCRdb lists only in-frame clones, some missing. The sample carries 72,000 or so clones, around 90% recorded once. This clonotype was sampled from an adult with an advanced solid tumor such as melanoma, head and neck, liver or kidney cancer. The genes are TRBV5-5 and TRBJ1-5; no clear D. Sequenced here: CD4+ or CD8+ T cells sorted from blood, sampled in a trial of the OX40 agonist ivuxolimab. CDR3 loop: CASSADGIRPQHF. The CDR3 DNA follows: TGTGCCAGCAGCGCGGACGGGATTCGGCCCCAGCATTTT.